This T cell receptor (beta chain) was identified during a study of shared clonotypes between healthy human individuals. Findings and limits, study-wide: Sampling involved blood alone; tissue repertoires likely differ. Generation of non-shared clonotypes was less probable than generation of clonotypes shared by all four donors. Generally, estimated richness proved larger in naive subsets than it did in memory subsets.

TCRdb's copy holds only in-frame clones and misses some; the assay was immunoSEQ multiplex PCR. The table records about 92,000 clones, 60% to 75% of them present only once. This clone showed up just a few times. The antigen remains undetermined. The CDR3 consists of 12 residues. Germline-derived CDR1 and CDR2 are MGHDK and SYGVNS. Trimming took 4 bases from V and 8 from J, leaving 11 bases between them. This receptor was identified in a man aged 30 to 39 in good health. The sequencing input was memory CD8+ T cells sorted from blood. Subset indicated: CD45RO+ cells pooled with CCR7-negative TemRA cells. The gene calls are TRBV25-1 and TRBJ2-5; D is ambiguous. The CDR3 is CASSASQATQYF. In DNA form, the CDR3 reads TGTGCCAGCAGTGCCTCCCAGGCAACCCAGTACTTC.